Listed here are 27 T cell receptor beta chains from one sample, sequenced in a study of CD8+CD57+ T cells in acquired aplastic anemia. Genomic DNA acted as the template from which TCR beta VDJ combination and CDR3 sequence profiling were carried out. TCRdb reprocessed the reads with MiXCR, giving one entry per CDR3 protein. Of roughly 130,000 distinct CDR3 sequences listed, 40% to 60% are singletons. Input material: sorted CD4+, CD8+, or CD8+CD57+ T cells (not recorded which) from PBMCs. The receptors stem from a human donor in good health, serving as a control.

The sample holds one count of this clonotype. Mismatch with germline at one junction end may stem from a read error. The chain couples TRBV20-1 to TRBJ2-1; 9 positions match TRBD2. The CDR3 is 14 amino acids. Per the germline V gene, CDR1 is DFQATT and CDR2 is SNEGSKA (reference sequence). The CDR3 sequence: CGAKGLAGDYEQFF. CDR3 in DNA: TGCGGTGCCAAGGGACTAGCCGGGGATTATGAGCAGTTCTTC.

The chain joins TRBV20-1 to TRBJ2-3; 10 nucleotides align to TRBD2. The CDR3 totals 14 residues. The germline V gene has CDR1 DFQATT and CDR2 SNEGSKA (reference sequence). The J segment lost 5 bases and the V segment lost 0 bases, leaving 2 bases of the junction unmatched. CDR3 nucleotide sequence: TGCAGTGCTAGAGACCAGCGGGGGGGAGATACGCAGTATTTT. It codes for CSARDQRGGDTQYF.

The chain combines TRBV25-1 with TRBJ1-3; D perhaps matches TRBD1 (6 bases). Trimming removed 6 bases from V and 0 bases from J, with 9 bases in between. Germline CDR1 MGHDK, CDR2 SYGVNS. The CDR3 is made up of 14 amino acids. CDR3 nucleotides: TGTGCCAGCAGCAGGACAGCCTCTGGAAACACCATATATTTT. It codes for CASSRTASGNTIYF. Filled out from reference TRBV25-1 and TRBJ1-3, the complete variable domain reads EADIYQTPRYLVIGTGKKITLECSQTMGHDKMYWYQQDPGMELHLIHYSYGVNSTEKGDLSSESTVSRIRTEHFPLTLESARPSHTSQYLCASSRTASGNTIYFGEGSWLTVV.

This clonotype occurred many times. The chain recombines TRBV12-3 or TRBV12-4 with TRBJ1-2; D remains ambiguous. Trimming removed 3 bases at V and 9 bases at J, with 8 bases between. This CDR3 spans 11 amino acids. CDR3 sequence: CASSLGMSYTF. Here the CDR3 DNA reads TGTGCCAGCAGTTTGGGGATGAGCTACACCTTC.

This clonotype was counted between two and nine times. The V call is TRBV9, the J call TRBJ2-2; D is ambiguous. CDR1 is SGDLS, CDR2 YYNGEE, per germline. This CDR3 spans 16 amino acids. Trimming shortened V by 2 bases and J by 4 bases, and 15 bases separated the two germline ends. The DNA of the CDR3 is TGTGCCAGCAGCGTCCGCCCCCGGGTGGGCACCGGGGAGCTGTTTTTT. Residues: CASSVRPRVGTGELFF.

This clonotype was seen at least ten times. The chain couples TRBV12-3 or TRBV12-4 to TRBJ1-2; D remains unclear. Trimming stripped 3 bases from V and 8 bases from J, with 7 bases between. The CDR3 runs to 11 residues. This CDR3 reads CASSLLRGYTF. CDR3 nucleotides: TGTGCCAGCAGTTTGCTCAGGGGCTACACCTTC.

The gene calls are TRBV10-3 and TRBJ1-1; 9 bases map to TRBD1. CDR1 and CDR2 (germline): ENHRY, SYGVKD. The CDR3 extends over 15 amino acids. V lost 8 bases to trimming and J lost 4 bases; unmatched junction nucleotides: 11. The CDR3 reads CAIVGTGKMGTEAFF. CDR3 bases: TGTGCCATCGTCGGGACAGGGAAGATGGGCACTGAAGCTTTCTTT.

This clonotype appeared many times. The V call is TRBV9, the J call TRBJ2-5, with 7 bases lining up with TRBD2. Germline V lookup: CDR1 SGDLS, CDR2 YYNGEE. The trim removed 4 bases at V and 5 bases at J, leaving 8 bases unmatched. The CDR3 covers 14 residues. As DNA, the CDR3 is TGTGCCAGCAGCATCACCCTGGGGGGGGAGACCCAGTACTTC. It translates to CASSITLGGETQYF.

The V and J genes are TRBV19 and TRBJ1-5; D is undetermined. Trimming stripped 1 base from V and 4 bases from J, with 11 bases between. The CDR3 loop spans 15 amino acids. Germline CDR1 LNHDA, CDR2 SQIVND (reference sequence). CDR3 sequence reads: CASSIVVGGNQPQHF. The CDR3 region has the DNA TGTGCCAGTAGTATAGTAGTAGGAGGGAATCAGCCCCAGCATTTT.

J is TRBJ1-6 and V is TRBV2; 8 bases align to TRBD1. The germline CDR1 and CDR2 sequences are SNHLY and FYNNEI. After removal of 2 bases from V and 7 bases from J, the junction contained 4 bases not matched to a gene. CDR3 length: 15 amino acids. The CDR3 spells CASSEIGDRNSPLHF. The CDR3 region has the DNA TGTGCCAGCAGTGAAATTGGGGACAGGAATTCACCCCTCCACTTT.

This sequence joins TRBV20-1 and TRBJ2-6, with a possible D match to TRBD1 (5 bases). Trimming took 3 bases from V and 4 from J, leaving 19 bases between them. The CDR3 is 17 residues long. Germline V gene sequence: CDR1 DFQATT, CDR2 SNEGSKA (reference sequence). This CDR3 reads CSASQTEPLGGANVLTF. The CDR3 DNA is TGCAGTGCTAGTCAGACAGAACCCCTCGGGGGGGCCAACGTCCTGACTTTC.

This chain connects TRBV7-2 to TRBJ2-7; D remains unclear. From germline, CDR1 is SGHTA and CDR2 FQGNSA. This CDR3 spans 13 amino acids. The V gene lost 1 base and the J gene lost 3 bases, with 7 bases spanning the gap. In nucleotides, the CDR3 is TGTGCCAGCAGCTTAGACCCCCTCTACGAGCAGTACTTC. It is translated as CASSLDPLYEQYF.

This clonotype was seen repeatedly, ten times or more. The chain couples TRBV19 to TRBJ1-2; D call uncertain. Looked up from germline, CDR1 is LNHDA and CDR2 is SQIVND (reference sequence). V gave up 3 bases and J gave up 0 bases, with 8 bases separating them. This CDR3 region has 14 residues. This CDR3 reads CASSIAGTNYGYTF. CDR3 sequence (DNA): TGTGCCAGTAGTATCGCAGGAACTAACTATGGCTACACCTTC. Together with reference TRBV19 and TRBJ1-2, the CDR3 gives the full variable domain: DGGITQSPKYLFRKEGQNVTLSCEQNLNHDAMYWYRQDPGQGLRLIYYSQIVNDFQKGDIAEGYSVSREKKESFPLTVTSAQKNPTAFYLCASSIAGTNYGYTFGSGTRLTVV.

V is TRBV2 and J is TRBJ2-7; D call uncertain. CDR3 length: 13 residues. V was pared by 6 bases and J by 3 bases, with 12 bases between. The V gene's germline CDR1 is SNHLY and CDR2 FYNNEI. This CDR3 reads CASRGPASYEQYF. CDR3 sequence (DNA): TGTGCCAGCAGAGGGCCGGCCAGCTACGAGCAGTACTTC.

This clonotype was recorded at least ten times. The gene calls are TRBV20-1 and TRBJ1-5; D gene ambiguous. In germline, CDR1 is DFQATT, CDR2 SNEGSKA (reference sequence). V lost 6 bases and J lost 0, with 6 bases in between. This CDR3 contains 12 residues. This chain's CDR3 is CSAKGSNQPQHF. The CDR3 bases are TGCAGTGCCAAGGGTAGCAATCAGCCCCAGCATTTT.

This clonotype was found many times. The chain links TRBV7-3 to TRBJ2-5; TRBD1 matches 7 bases. CDR1 SGHTA and CDR2 FQGTGA come from the germline V gene. After removal of 3 bases from V and 2 bases from J, the junction contained 0 bases not matched to a gene. The CDR3 totals 13 residues. In DNA form, the CDR3 reads TGTGCCAGCAGCTTGGGACAGCAAGAGACCCAGTACTTC. This sequence encodes CASSLGQQETQYF.

The chain is built from TRBV19 and TRBJ1-2, with 7 positions matching TRBD1. Trimming cost V 2 bases and J 2 bases; bases outside gene matches: 8. The CDR3 spans 16 residues. The V gene's germline CDR1 is LNHDA and CDR2 SQIVND (reference sequence). CDR3 in DNA: TGTGCCAGTAGTATACGCAGGGACAGAACAAACTATGGCTACACCTTC. Translated, it gives CASSIRRDRTNYGYTF.

There are many counts of this clonotype. The chain uses TRBV6-1 and TRBJ2-5; TRBD1 matches at 8 bases. V lost 1 base, J lost 5 bases, and 18 bases stayed unmatched. Germline lookup yields CDR1 MNHNS and CDR2 SASEGT. This CDR3 comprises 19 residues. In nucleotides, the CDR3 is TGTGCCAGCAGTGAAGTAGTGGCAGGGGGCTTCAACCTACGGGAGACCCAGTACTTC. It codes for CASSEVVAGGFNLRETQYF.

V usage is TRBV20-1 and J usage is TRBJ1-5; 7 bases line up with TRBD1. CDR3 length: 15 residues. With V trimmed by 1 base and J by 5 bases, 8 bases remained unmatched. Germline CDR1 reads DFQATT; CDR2 reads SNEGSKA (reference sequence). The CDR3 loop reads CSARGIRGFDQPQHF. The CDR3 nucleotides are TGCAGTGCTAGAGGTATCAGGGGGTTCGATCAGCCCCAGCATTTT.

This clonotype has only a few counts. This sequence joins TRBV2 and TRBJ2-7, with D perhaps matching TRBD2 (6 bases). The CDR3 contains 15 residues. The V gene's germline CDR1 is SNHLY and CDR2 FYNNEI. Trimming left V 6 bases short and J 3 bases short, with 18 bases between. The CDR3 protein is CASREIISGRYEQYF. DNA for the CDR3: TGTGCCAGCAGGGAGATTATTAGCGGCCGCTACGAGCAGTACTTC. Full variable domain (rest looked up from reference TRBV2 and TRBJ2-7): EPEVTQTPSHQVTQMGQEVILRCVPISNHLYFYWYRQILGQKVEFLVSFYNNEISEKSEIFDDQFSVERPDGSNFTLKIRSTKLEDSAMYFCASREIISGRYEQYFGPGTRLTVT.

The gene calls are TRBV27 and TRBJ1-2, with D possibly matching TRBD1 (5 bases). The CDR3 is 15 residues long. V shed 5 bases and J shed 4 bases, with 17 bases lying between them. Germline-derived CDR1 and CDR2 are MNHEY and SMNVEV (reference sequence). CDR3: CASSPLAGVLYGYTF. The CDR3 bases are TGTGCCAGCAGTCCACTGGCGGGGGTTCTCTATGGCTACACCTTC.

This clonotype has at least ten counts. This chain links TRBV12-3 or TRBV12-4 with TRBJ1-6, with D possibly matching TRBD1 (6 bases). The CDR3 is made up of 14 amino acids. Trimming removed 6 bases from V and 14 bases from J, with 20 bases in between. CDR3 DNA sequence: TGTGCCAGCAGCCTTAGACAGGCCGTGGGATCCCTCCACTTT. Encoded protein: CASSLRQAVGSLHF.

The chain recombines TRBV15 with TRBJ1-2, with a possible D match to TRBD1 (5 bases). The ends were cut back, 8 bases at V and 3 bases at J, with 10 bases in the middle. Germline V CDR1 and CDR2: LNHNV, YYDKDF (reference sequence). The CDR3 is made up of 12 amino acids. In DNA, the CDR3 is TGTGCCACCGGGGGGGACGACTATGGCTACACCTTC. Translated, it gives CATGGDDYGYTF.

At least ten counts were recorded for this clonotype. The chain links TRBV7-2 to TRBJ1-4, with a possible D match to TRBD1 (5 bases). There are 16 residues in the CDR3. V lost 5 bases and J lost 4, with 17 bases in between. CDR1 is SGHTA, CDR2 FQGNSA, per germline. CDR3 amino acids: CASSPQGEGLNEKLFF. CDR3 sequence (DNA): TGTGCCAGCAGCCCCCAAGGGGAGGGACTTAATGAAAAACTGTTTTTT.

This clonotype was picked up many times. The rearrangement links TRBV6-1 to TRBJ2-7; 8 bases align to TRBD1. Germline V gene data show CDR1 as MNHNS and CDR2 as SASEGT. With 7 bases clipped from V and 5 bases from J, the junction kept 13 bases outside the gene matches. The CDR3 spans 15 residues. The CDR3 is CASKSDRGALNEQYF. Here the CDR3 DNA reads TGTGCCAGCAAATCAGACAGGGGAGCCCTCAACGAGCAGTACTTC.

Here the CDR3 reads CASSADRGGNEQFF. As DNA, the CDR3 is TGTGCCAGCAGCGCTGACAGGGGCGGGAATGAGCAGTTCTTC. V and J are TRBV2 and TRBJ2-1, with 8 positions matching TRBD1. There are 14 residues in the CDR3. Germline V gene sequence: CDR1 SNHLY, CDR2 FYNNEI. Trimming cost V 6 bases and J 7 bases; bases outside gene matches: 8.

The V call is TRBV2, the J call TRBJ1-6; tentative D call: TRBD1 (6 bases). The CDR3 runs to 15 residues. Trimming removed 6 bases from V and 11 bases from J, with 20 bases in between. The germline V gene encodes CDR1 SNHLY and CDR2 FYNNEI. CDR3 coding DNA: TGTGCCAGCAGAGGGCAGGGACAATTTACCCCACCCCTCCACTTT. Protein sequence: CASRGQGQFTPPLHF.